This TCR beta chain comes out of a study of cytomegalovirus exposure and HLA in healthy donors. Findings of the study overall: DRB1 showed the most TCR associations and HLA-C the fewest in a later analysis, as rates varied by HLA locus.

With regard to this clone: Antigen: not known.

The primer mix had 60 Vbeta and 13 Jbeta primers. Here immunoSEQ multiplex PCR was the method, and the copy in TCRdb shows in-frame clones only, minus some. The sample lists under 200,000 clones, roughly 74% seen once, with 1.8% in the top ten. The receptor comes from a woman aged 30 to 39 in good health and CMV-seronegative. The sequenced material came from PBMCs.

The CDR3 reads CASSLNRGLVNEQFF. CDR3 nucleotides: TGTGCCAGCAGCTTGAACCGAGGACTAGTGAATGAGCAGTTCTTC. This chain uses TRBV5-6 with TRBJ2-1; 7 bases align to TRBD2. With V trimmed by 1 base and J by 7 bases, 8 bases remained unmatched. The CDR3 has 15 residues. CDR1 is SGHDT and CDR2 is YYEEEE in the germline V gene.